The text below deals with one T cell receptor (beta chain). The target antigen is unknown. This specimen belongs to a study of cytotoxic CD8 clonotypes in ibrutinib-treated CLL. Overall study findings and caveats: Before falling back toward baseline at progression, clonality had risen at the time of ibrutinib response.

The data were produced by immunoSEQ multiplex PCR, yet TCRdb's version contains in-frame clones alone and is incomplete. The table lists about 160,000 clones, 70% to 90% of them singletons. Sample: PBMCs, taken at disease progression, from a patient treated with ibrutinib. The clonotype was recovered from a human donor with chronic lymphocytic leukemia.

The DNA for the CDR3 is TGTGCCAGCAGTTCCTTGAGCTTCTATGGCTACACCTTC. It codes for CASSSLSFYGYTF. V is TRBV28 and J is TRBJ1-2; D gene uncertain. The CDR3 is 13 amino acids. CDR1 MDHEN and CDR2 SYDVKM come from the germline V gene. The V gene lost 4 bases and the J gene lost 4 bases, with 10 bases spanning the gap.